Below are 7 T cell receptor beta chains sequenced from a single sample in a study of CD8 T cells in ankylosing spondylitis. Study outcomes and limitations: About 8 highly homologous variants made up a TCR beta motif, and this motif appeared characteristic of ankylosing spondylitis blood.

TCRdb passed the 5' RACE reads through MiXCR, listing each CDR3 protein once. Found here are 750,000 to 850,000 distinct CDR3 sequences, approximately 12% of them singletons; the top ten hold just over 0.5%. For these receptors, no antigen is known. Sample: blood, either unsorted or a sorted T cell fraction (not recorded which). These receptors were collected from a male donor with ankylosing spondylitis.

The chain's CDR3 is CSASLTGYAEFF. CDR3 nucleotide sequence: TGCAGCGCTTCACTGACGGGTTATGCGGAGTTCTTC. The genes are TRBV29-1 and TRBJ2-1; unclear D gene. V lost 7 bases to trimming and J lost 14 bases, with 21 bases between them. The length of the CDR3 is 12 residues. CDR1 is SQVTM, CDR2 ANQGSEA, per germline.

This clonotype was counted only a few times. CDR3: CSATGTKSSYEQYF. The CDR3, as DNA: TGCAGTGCTACCGGGACAAAGAGCTCCTACGAGCAGTACTTC. This chain uses TRBV20-1 with TRBJ2-7; tentatively, D is TRBD1 (6 bases). Germline V gene data show CDR1 as DFQATT and CDR2 as SNEGSKA (reference sequence). Trimming took off 4 bases at V and 0 bases at J, with 13 bases between the two ends. The CDR3 is 14 amino acids.

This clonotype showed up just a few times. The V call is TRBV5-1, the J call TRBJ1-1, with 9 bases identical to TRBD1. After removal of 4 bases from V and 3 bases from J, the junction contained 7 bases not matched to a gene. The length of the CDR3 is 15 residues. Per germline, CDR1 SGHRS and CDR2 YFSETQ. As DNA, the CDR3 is TGCGCCAGCAGCCGACCCGACAGGGGGGACACTGAAGCTTTCTTT. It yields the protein CASSRPDRGDTEAFF.

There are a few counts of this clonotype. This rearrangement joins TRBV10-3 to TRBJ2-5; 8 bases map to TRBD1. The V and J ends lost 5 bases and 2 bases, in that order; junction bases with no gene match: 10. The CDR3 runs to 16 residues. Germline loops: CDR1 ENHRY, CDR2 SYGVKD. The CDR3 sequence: CAISKYDTGGQETQYF. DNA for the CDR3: TGTGCCATCAGTAAATATGATACAGGGGGTCAAGAGACCCAGTACTTC.

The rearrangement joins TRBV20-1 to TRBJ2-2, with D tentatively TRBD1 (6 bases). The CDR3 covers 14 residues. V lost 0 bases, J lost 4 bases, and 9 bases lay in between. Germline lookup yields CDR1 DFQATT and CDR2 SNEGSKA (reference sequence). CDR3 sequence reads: CSAREAGVTGELFF. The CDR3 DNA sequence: TGCAGTGCTAGAGAGGCAGGGGTCACCGGGGAGCTGTTTTTT.

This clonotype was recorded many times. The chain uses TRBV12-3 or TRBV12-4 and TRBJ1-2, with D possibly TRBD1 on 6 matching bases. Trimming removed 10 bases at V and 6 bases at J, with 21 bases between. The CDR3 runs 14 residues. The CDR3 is CATSPRGPIDGYTF. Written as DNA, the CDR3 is TGTGCCACCTCCCCCAGGGGCCCCATAGATGGCTACACCTTC.

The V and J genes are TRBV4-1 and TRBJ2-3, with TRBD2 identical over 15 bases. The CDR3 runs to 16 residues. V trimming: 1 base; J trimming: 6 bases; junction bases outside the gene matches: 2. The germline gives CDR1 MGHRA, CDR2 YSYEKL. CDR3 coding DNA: TGCGCCAGCAGCCAAGGGACTAGCGGGGGGGCGGATACGCAGTATTTT. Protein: CASSQGTSGGADTQYF.